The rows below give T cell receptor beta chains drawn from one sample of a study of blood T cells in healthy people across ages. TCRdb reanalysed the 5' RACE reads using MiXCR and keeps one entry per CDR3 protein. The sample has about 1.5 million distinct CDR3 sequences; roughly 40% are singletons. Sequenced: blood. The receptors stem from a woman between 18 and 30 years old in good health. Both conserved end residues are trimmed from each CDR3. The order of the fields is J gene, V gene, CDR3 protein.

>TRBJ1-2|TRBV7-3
ASSPSDRGRPGYGYT
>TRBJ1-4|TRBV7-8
ASSLVDSPIEKLF
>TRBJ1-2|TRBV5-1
ASSLEGPGQAAYGYT
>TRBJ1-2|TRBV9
ASSVQGFNHYGYT
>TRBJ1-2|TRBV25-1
ASSEYAQGSYGYT
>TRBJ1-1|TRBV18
ASSPPSDYGPEAF
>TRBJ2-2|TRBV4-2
ASSQGRGGSPNTGELF
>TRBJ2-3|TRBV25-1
ASSQSHSGIGTDTQY
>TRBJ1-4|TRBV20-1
SASASGTGGVGGTNEKLF
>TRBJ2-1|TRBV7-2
ASSLESGRSVDEQF
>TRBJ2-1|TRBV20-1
SAPGLAGASYNEQF
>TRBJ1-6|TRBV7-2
ASSPGQSGSPLH
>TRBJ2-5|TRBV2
ASRRLGTGNNEQY
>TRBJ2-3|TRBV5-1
ASSQNGGAWDTQY
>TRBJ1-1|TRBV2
ASSEAGGVMNTEAF
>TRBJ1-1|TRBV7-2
ASSNNWNTEAF
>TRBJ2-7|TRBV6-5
ASSRGAYYEQY
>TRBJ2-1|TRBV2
ASSEVSGGPRYNEQF
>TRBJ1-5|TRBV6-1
ASSVQGADQPQH
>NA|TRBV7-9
ASRPTTGHEQY
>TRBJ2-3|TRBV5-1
ASSFSPSSTDTQY
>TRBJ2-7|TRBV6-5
ASSYRRAGVDFEQY
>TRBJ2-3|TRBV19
TSSTGLAYRDTQY
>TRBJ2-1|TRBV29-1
SVSGTFNSYNEQF
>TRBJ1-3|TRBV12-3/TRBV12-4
ASSRTGDGNTIY
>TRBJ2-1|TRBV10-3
AISESLGTGTLEQF
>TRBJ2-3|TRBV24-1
ATSDFGRGTDTQY
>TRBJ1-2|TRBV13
ASSLSDKLYGYT
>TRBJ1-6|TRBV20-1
SAERGFLNSPLH
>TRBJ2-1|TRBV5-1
ASSLSSGSGNEQF
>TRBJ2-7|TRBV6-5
ASSGRDRGYEQY